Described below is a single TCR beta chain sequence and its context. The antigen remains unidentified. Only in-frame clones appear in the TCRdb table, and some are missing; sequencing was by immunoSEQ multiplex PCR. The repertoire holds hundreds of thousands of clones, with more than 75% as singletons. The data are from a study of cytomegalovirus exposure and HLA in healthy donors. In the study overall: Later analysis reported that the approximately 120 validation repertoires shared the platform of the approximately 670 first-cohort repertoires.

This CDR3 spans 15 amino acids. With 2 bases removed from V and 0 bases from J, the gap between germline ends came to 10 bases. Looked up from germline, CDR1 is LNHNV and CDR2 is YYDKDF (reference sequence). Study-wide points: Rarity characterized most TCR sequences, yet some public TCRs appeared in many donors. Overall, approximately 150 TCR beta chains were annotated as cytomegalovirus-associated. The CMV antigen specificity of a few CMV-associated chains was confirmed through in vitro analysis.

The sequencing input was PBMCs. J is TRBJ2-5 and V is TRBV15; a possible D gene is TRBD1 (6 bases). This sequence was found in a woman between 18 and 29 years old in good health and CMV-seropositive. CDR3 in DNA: TGTGCCACCAGCAGATCTGGACAGTACCAAGAGACCCAGTACTTC. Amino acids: CATSRSGQYQETQYF.